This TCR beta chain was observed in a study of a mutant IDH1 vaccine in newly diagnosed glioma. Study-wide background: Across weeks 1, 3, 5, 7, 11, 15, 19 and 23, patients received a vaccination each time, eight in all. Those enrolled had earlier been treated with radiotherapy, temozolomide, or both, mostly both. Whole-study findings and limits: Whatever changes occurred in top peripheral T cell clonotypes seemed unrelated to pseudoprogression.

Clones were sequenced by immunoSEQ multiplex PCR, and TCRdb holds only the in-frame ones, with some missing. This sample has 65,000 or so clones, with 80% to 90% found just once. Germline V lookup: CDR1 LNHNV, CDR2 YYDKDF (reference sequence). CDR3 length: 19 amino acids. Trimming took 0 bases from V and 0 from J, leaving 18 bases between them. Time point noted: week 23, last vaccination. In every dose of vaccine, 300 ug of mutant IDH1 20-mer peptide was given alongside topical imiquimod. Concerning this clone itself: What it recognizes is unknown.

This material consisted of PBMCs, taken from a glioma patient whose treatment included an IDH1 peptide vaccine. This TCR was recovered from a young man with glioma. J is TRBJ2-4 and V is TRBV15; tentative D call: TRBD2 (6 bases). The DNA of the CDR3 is TGTGCCACCAGCAGAGATGTGGGGCGGGGAGTACTAGCCAAAAACATTCAGTACTTC. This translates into CATSRDVGRGVLAKNIQYF.